The 22 T cell receptor beta chains below were found in one sample sequenced in a study of vaccination effects on CD4 cells after COVID-19. Antigen-specific CD4+ T cells were first expanded with viral peptide pools by the ViraFEST assay and only then sequenced. Having been cultured for about ten days, the cells underwent CD4+ T cell isolation. The vaccine recipients had no prior SARS-CoV-2 infection, with negative nucleocapsid antibodies. The antigens of these receptors remain unknown. Sequenced by immunoSEQ multiplex PCR; TCRdb stores in-frame clones only, minus some. Counted here are around 68,000 clones, under 90% occurring once; the ten biggest clones make up 9% to 15%. The specimen comprised CD4+ T cells from PBMCs cultured with SARS-CoV-2 spike peptides, sampled before COVID-19 vaccination. These receptors were taken from a human donor who received a COVID-19 vaccine.

The rearrangement links TRBV5-1 to TRBJ1-4; D is ambiguous. The germline V and J ends were trimmed by 4 bases and 4 bases, with 14 bases remaining between them. The CDR3 sequence is 15 residues long. Germline assignment: CDR1 SGHRS and CDR2 YFSETQ. The CDR3 DNA reads as TGCGCCAGCAGCCCGCGGACCGGGGATAATGAAAAACTGTTTTTT. Encoded protein: CASSPRTGDNEKLFF.

In this sample, this clone turned up once. The chain links TRBV7-3 to TRBJ2-5, with D perhaps matching TRBD1 (6 bases). Germline V gene data show CDR1 as SGHTA and CDR2 as FQGTGA. CDR3 size: 13 residues. Trimming removed 5 bases at V and 2 bases at J, with 9 bases between. CDR3 nucleotide sequence: TGTGCCAGCAGCCGGACAGAGCAAGAGACCCAGTACTTC. Protein sequence: CASSRTEQETQYF.

The chain employs TRBV28 and TRBJ1-4, with no clear D. The V end was cut by 1 base, the J end by 7 bases, with 10 bases between. The germline CDR1 and CDR2 sequences are MDHEN and SYDVKM. The CDR3 consists of 14 residues. The DNA for the CDR3 is TGTGCCAGCAGTTTATCAGGCAGCCTTGAAAAACTGTTTTTT. Translated, it gives CASSLSGSLEKLFF.

This chain connects TRBV5-6 to TRBJ1-1; maybe TRBD1 (6 bases). Germline assignment: CDR1 SGHDT and CDR2 YYEEEE. Trimming left V 2 bases short and J 6 bases short, with 14 bases between. The CDR3 runs 14 residues. Written as DNA, the CDR3 is TGTGCCAGCAGCTTAAACAGGGTTCCGGCTGAAGCTTTCTTT. It codes for CASSLNRVPAEAFF.

This rearrangement joins TRBV27 to TRBJ1-5; D remains ambiguous. Germline V gene sequence: CDR1 MNHEY, CDR2 SMNVEV (reference sequence). V shed 5 bases and J shed 5 bases, with 19 bases lying between them. This CDR3 spans 16 amino acids. CDR3 sequence: CASSPTGWGFDQPQHF. In DNA form, the CDR3 reads TGTGCCAGCAGTCCTACCGGGTGGGGATTTGATCAGCCCCAGCATTTT.

The chain links TRBV10-3 to TRBJ2-5, with TRBD1 matching over 9 bases. There are 13 residues in the CDR3. The junction had 1 base not matched to a gene; V was cut back by 2 bases and J by 6 bases. Germline V lookup: CDR1 ENHRY, CDR2 SYGVKD. The CDR3 is CAISEGQGKTQYF. In nucleotides, the CDR3 is TGTGCCATCAGTGAGGGACAGGGGAAGACCCAGTACTTC.

This clone was counted a few times. The V gene is TRBV30, the J gene TRBJ2-2; TRBD1 matches at 9 bases. CDR1 and CDR2 (germline): GTSNPN, SVGIG (reference sequence). After removal of 4 bases from V and 5 bases from J, the junction contained 11 bases not matched to a gene. The CDR3 consists of 16 residues. The CDR3 reads CAWIPPGQGFTGELFF. The CDR3 DNA follows: TGTGCCTGGATCCCTCCGGGACAGGGTTTTACCGGGGAGCTGTTTTTT.

This sequence joins TRBV7-8 and TRBJ2-7, with a tentative D call TRBD2 (6 bases). The germline V gene has CDR1 SGHVS and CDR2 FQNEAQ. The V gene lost 5 bases and the J gene lost 3 bases, with 17 bases spanning the gap. The CDR3 has 15 residues. The DNA of the CDR3 is TGTGCCAGCAGCATGACCTTGGGAGGCTACTACGAGCAGTACGTC. It is translated as CASSMTLGGYYEQYV.

This clone was picked up a small number of times. V gene TRBV11-3 combines with J gene TRBJ2-2, with a possible D match to TRBD1 (5 bases). The germline V gene encodes CDR1 SGHNT and CDR2 YENEEA. The CDR3 runs to 14 residues. V was trimmed by 6 bases and J by 0 bases, leaving 8 bases between them. CDR3 amino acids: CASRLGPNTGELFF. The CDR3 DNA sequence: TGTGCCAGCAGGCTGGGGCCGAACACCGGGGAGCTGTTTTTT.

As regards this clone: The junction differs from germline at one of its ends, possibly a read error. The V and J genes are TRBV6-1 and TRBJ1-2, with 11 bases identical to TRBD1. The V gene's germline CDR1 is MNHNS and CDR2 SASEGT. This CDR3 contains 15 residues. As DNA, the CDR3 is TGTGCCAGCCGTGACAGGACAGGGGGCTTTGGTGGCTACACCTTC. It encodes CASRDRTGGFGGYTF.

As for this clone: At the DNA level, this CDR3 is encoded by other sequences in the same sample as well. The chain employs TRBV5-4 and TRBJ1-1; D is possibly TRBD1 (5 bases). The CDR3 loop spans 14 amino acids. CDR1 SGHNT and CDR2 YYREEE come from the germline V gene (reference sequence). Trimming removed 0 bases from V and 1 base from J, with 7 bases in between. CDR3 protein: CASSLDGGNTEAFF. CDR3 nucleotide sequence: TGTGCCAGCAGCTTGGATGGGGGGAACACTGAAGCTTTCTTT.

In DNA form, the CDR3 reads TGTGCCAGCAGTTTCGTGGGCGGTATCAATGAGCAGTTCTTC. Translating it yields CASSFVGGINEQFF. V and J are TRBV6-4 and TRBJ2-1; D not resolved. V lost 5 bases, J lost 6 bases, and 14 bases lay in between. Germline V CDR1 and CDR2: MRHNA, SNTAGT. This CDR3 contains 14 residues.

V gene TRBV7-9 combines with J gene TRBJ2-5; 7 nucleotides agree with TRBD1. The CDR3 contains 16 residues. V gave up 0 bases and J gave up 3 bases; unmatched junction bases: 7. In germline, CDR1 is SEHNR, CDR2 FQNEAQ (reference sequence). The CDR3, as DNA: TGTGCCAGCAGCTTAGCCCGTGGGACAGTCGAAGAGACCCAGTACTTC. Its protein is CASSLARGTVEETQYF.

The gene calls are TRBV19 and TRBJ1-2; D remains unclear. CDR3 size: 13 residues. The germline V gene has CDR1 LNHDA and CDR2 SQIVND (reference sequence). V lost 10 bases to trimming and J lost 2 bases, with 14 bases between them. The DNA for the CDR3 is TGTGCCACCCGGACCGGATTCAACTATGGCTACACCTTC. It yields the protein CATRTGFNYGYTF.

This chain joins TRBV5-8 and TRBJ2-5; 12 bases map to TRBD2. The CDR3 is made up of 16 amino acids. CDR1 and CDR2 (germline): SGHTS, YDEGEE. J lost 2 bases, V lost 7 bases, and 9 bases had no gene match. In DNA, the CDR3 is TGTGCCAGCGGACTAGCGGGGAATGCCAGGCAAGAGACCCAGTACTTC. It translates to CASGLAGNARQETQYF.

V gene TRBV7-9 combines with J gene TRBJ1-1, with TRBD1 as a possible D gene (5 bases). This CDR3 has 15 amino acids. Trimming pared 3 bases from V and 2 bases from J, leaving 13 bases between. The germline V gene has CDR1 SEHNR and CDR2 FQNEAQ (reference sequence). CDR3 DNA sequence: TGTGCCAGCAGCTTTGACCGGGACGGTAACACTGAAGCTTTCTTT. Translated, it gives CASSFDRDGNTEAFF.

This clone showed up just once. The V call is TRBV7-3, the J call TRBJ2-5, with D possibly being TRBD2 (5 bases). The CDR3 runs to 15 residues. Germline lookup yields CDR1 SGHTA and CDR2 FQGTGA. The germline V and J ends were trimmed by 1 base and 3 bases, with 12 bases remaining between them. The CDR3 DNA follows: TGTGCCAGCAGCTTAATAGGACTCGGGGAAGAGACCCAGTACTTC. Translating it yields CASSLIGLGEETQYF.

This sequence joins TRBV29-1 and TRBJ2-3; a possible D gene is TRBD1 (5 bases). Trimming removed 2 bases at V and 0 bases at J, with 9 bases between. Germline V gives CDR1 SQVTM, CDR2 ANQGSEA. The CDR3 contains 14 residues. CDR3 sequence reads: CSVETTASTDTQYF. Here the CDR3 DNA reads TGCAGCGTTGAAACGACAGCGAGCACAGATACGCAGTATTTT.

The chain carries TRBV18 and TRBJ2-2, with D possibly called TRBD1 or TRBD2 (5 bases each). The ends were cut back, 2 bases at V and 3 bases at J, with 13 bases in the middle. The CDR3 contains 16 residues. The germline gives CDR1 KGHSH, CDR2 LQKENI. CDR3 protein: CASSPSPGQDTGELFF. The CDR3 DNA reads as TGTGCCAGCTCACCATCACCGGGGCAGGACACCGGGGAGCTGTTTTTT.

This chain connects TRBV24-1 to TRBJ2-7; D perhaps matches TRBD2 (7 bases). The V end lost 6 bases, the J end lost 5 bases, and 31 bases lay between the germline ends. This CDR3 has 19 residues. Looked up from germline, CDR1 is KGHDR and CDR2 is SFDVKD. The CDR3 DNA reads as TGTGCCACCAGTCGGTGGTTTTGTCCATATCGTGGGAGGGACAACGAGCAGTACGTC. This translates into CATSRWFCPYRGRDNEQYV.

The rearrangement joins TRBV7-2 to TRBJ2-3, with a weak D call TRBD2 (6 bases). Trimming cost V 5 bases and J 0 bases, with 18 bases left between them. CDR3 length equals 17 residues. In germline, CDR1 is SGHTA, CDR2 FQGNSA. CDR3 nucleotide sequence: TGTGCCAGCAGCCTCGGGTATTGGGGGGAGAGCACAGATACGCAGTATTTT. Amino acids: CASSLGYWGESTDTQYF.

This sequence joins TRBV5-6 and TRBJ1-6, with D perhaps TRBD1 (5 bases). Trimming removed 3 bases at V and 4 bases at J, with 11 bases between. The CDR3 sequence is 15 residues long. Germline loops: CDR1 SGHDT, CDR2 YYEEEE. CDR3 in amino acids: CASSSPGLYNSPLHF. CDR3 sequence (DNA): TGTGCCAGCAGCTCACCGGGACTGTATAATTCACCCCTCCACTTT.